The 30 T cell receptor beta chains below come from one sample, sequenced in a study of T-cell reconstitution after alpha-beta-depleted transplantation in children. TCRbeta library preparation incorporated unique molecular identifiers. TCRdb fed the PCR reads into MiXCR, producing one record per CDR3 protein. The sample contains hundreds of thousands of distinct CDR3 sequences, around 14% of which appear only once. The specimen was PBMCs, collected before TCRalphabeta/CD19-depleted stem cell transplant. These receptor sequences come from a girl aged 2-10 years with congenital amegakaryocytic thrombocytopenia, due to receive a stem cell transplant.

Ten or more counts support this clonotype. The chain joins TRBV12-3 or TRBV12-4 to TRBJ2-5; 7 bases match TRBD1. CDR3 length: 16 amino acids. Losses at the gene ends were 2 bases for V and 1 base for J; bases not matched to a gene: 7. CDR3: CASSLNWDSFQETQYF. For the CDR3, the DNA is TGTGCCAGCAGTTTAAATTGGGACAGTTTCCAAGAGACCCAGTACTTC.

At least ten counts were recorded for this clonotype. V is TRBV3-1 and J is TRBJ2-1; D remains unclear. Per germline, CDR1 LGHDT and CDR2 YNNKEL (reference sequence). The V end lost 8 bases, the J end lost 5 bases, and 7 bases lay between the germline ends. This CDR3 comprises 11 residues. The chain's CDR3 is CASSNHNEQFF. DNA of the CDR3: TGTGCCAGCTCGAATCACAATGAGCAGTTCTTC.

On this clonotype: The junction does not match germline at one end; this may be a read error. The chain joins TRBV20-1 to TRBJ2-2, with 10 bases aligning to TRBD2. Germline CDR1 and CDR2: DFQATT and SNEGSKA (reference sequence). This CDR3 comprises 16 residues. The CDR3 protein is CCAMVWGLATAGELFF. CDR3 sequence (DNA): TGCTGTGCTATGGTATGGGGACTAGCGACCGCCGGGGAGCTGTTTTTT.

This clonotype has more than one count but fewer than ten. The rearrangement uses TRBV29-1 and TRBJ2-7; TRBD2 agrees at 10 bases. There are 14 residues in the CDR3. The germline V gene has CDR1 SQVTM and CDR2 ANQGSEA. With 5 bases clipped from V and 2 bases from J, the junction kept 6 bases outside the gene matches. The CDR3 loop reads CSVLGLADTYEQYF. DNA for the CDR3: TGCAGCGTTCTAGGACTAGCGGATACCTACGAGCAGTACTTC.

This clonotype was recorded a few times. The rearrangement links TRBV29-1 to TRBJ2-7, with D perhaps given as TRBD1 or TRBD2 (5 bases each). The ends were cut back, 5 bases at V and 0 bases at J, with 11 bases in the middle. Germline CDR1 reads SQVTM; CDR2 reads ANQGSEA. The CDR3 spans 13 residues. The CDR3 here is CSVSGTTSYEQYF. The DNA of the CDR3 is TGCAGCGTTTCTGGGACGACCTCCTACGAGCAGTACTTC.

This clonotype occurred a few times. For the CDR3, the DNA is TGCGCCAGCAGCCAAGTTGCGTCTAGCGGGGAGACCCAGTACTTC. Translated, it gives CASSQVASSGETQYF. The rearrangement uses TRBV4-1 and TRBJ2-5; 8 positions match TRBD2. This CDR3 is 15 amino acids long. The trim removed 1 base at V and 5 bases at J, leaving 6 bases unmatched. Germline V gene data show CDR1 as MGHRA and CDR2 as YSYEKL.

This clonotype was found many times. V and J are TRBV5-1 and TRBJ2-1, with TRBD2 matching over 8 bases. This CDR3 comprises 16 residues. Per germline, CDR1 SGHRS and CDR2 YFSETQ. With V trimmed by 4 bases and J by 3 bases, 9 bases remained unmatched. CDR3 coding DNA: TGCGCCAGCAGCGCGGGGGGTCTTCGCGGCTACAATGAGCAGTTCTTC. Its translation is CASSAGGLRGYNEQFF.

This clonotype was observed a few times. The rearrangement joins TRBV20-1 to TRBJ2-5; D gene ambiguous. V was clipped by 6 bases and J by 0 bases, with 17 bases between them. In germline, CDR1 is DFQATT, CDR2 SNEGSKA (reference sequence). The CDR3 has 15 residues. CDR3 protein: CSAGFGASYQETQYF. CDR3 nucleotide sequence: TGCAGTGCCGGATTTGGAGCCTCGTACCAAGAGACCCAGTACTTC.

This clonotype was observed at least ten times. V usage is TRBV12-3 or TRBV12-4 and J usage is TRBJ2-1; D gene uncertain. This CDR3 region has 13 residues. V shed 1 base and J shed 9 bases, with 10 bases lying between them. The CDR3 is CASSLVGYGEQFF. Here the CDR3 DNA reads TGTGCCAGCAGTTTAGTGGGATACGGTGAGCAGTTCTTC.

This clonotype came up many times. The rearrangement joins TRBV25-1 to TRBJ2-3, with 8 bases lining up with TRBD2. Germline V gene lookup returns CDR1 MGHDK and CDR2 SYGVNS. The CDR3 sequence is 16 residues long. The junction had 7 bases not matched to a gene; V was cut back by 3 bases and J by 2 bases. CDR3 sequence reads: CASSDPAGGTTDTQYF. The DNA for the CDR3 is TGTGCCAGCAGTGATCCGGCGGGAGGTACCACAGATACGCAGTATTTT.

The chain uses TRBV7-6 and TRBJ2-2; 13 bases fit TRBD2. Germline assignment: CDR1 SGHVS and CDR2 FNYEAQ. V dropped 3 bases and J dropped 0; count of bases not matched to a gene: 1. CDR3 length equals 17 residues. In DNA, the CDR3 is TGTGCCAGCAGCTTCGGGACTAGCGGGGCGAACACCGGGGAGCTGTTTTTT. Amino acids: CASSFGTSGANTGELFF.

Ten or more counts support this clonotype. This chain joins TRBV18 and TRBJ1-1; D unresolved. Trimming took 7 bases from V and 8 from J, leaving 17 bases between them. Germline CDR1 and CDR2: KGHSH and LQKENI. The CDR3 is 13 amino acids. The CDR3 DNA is TGTGCCAGCTATGACGCAGGAGCGGCCGAAGCTTTCTTT. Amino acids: CASYDAGAAEAFF.

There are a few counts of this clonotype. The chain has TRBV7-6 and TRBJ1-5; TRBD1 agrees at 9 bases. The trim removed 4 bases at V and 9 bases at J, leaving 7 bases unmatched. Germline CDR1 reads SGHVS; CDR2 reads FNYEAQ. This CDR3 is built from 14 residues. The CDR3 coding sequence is TGTGCCAGCAGCTCCGGACAGGGGCTGTCGCCCCAGCATTTT. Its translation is CASSSGQGLSPQHF.

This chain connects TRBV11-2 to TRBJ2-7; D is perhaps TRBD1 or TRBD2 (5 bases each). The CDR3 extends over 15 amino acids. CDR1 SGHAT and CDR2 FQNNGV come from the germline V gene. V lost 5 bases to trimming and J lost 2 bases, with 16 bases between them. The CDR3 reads CASSRWDRGAYEQYF. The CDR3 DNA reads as TGTGCCAGCAGCCGGTGGGACCGAGGCGCCTACGAGCAGTACTTC. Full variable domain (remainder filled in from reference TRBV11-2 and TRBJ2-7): EAGVAQSPRYKIIEKRQSVAFWCNPISGHATLYWYQQILGQGPKLLIQFQNNGVVDDSQLPKDRFSAERLKGVDSTLKIQPAKLEDSAVYLCASSRWDRGAYEQYFGPGTRLTVT.

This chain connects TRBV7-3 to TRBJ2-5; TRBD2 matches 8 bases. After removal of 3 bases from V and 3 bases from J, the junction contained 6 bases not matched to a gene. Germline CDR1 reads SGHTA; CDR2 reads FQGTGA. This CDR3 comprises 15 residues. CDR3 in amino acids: CASSLGGAGEETQYF. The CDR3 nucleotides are TGTGCCAGCAGCTTGGGTGGAGCGGGAGAAGAGACCCAGTACTTC.

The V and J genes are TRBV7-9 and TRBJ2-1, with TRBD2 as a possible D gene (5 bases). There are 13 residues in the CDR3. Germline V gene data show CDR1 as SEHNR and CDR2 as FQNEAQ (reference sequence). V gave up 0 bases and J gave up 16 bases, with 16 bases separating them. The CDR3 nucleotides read TGTGCCAGCAGCTTAGCGGGTGGTAGAACGGGATTCTTC. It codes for CASSLAGGRTGFF.

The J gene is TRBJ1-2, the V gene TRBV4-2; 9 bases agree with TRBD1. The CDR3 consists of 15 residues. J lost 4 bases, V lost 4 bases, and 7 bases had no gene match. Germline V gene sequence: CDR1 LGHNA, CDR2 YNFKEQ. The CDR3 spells CASSPLGQGIYGYTF. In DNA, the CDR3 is TGTGCCAGCAGCCCGCTGGGACAGGGTATCTATGGCTACACCTTC.

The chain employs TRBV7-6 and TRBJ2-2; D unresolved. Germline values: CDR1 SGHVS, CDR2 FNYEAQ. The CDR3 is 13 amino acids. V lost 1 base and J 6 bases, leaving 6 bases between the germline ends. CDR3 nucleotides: TGTGCCAGCAGCTTAGATGACCCCGGGGAGCTGTTTTTT. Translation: CASSLDDPGELFF.

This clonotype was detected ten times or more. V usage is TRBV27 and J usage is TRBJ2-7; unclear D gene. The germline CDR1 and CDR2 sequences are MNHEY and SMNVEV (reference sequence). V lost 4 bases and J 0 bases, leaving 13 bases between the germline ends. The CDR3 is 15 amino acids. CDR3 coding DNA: TGTGCCAGCAGTTCCCGGACGATGTACTCCTACGAGCAGTACTTC. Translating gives CASSSRTMYSYEQYF.

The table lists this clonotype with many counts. In nucleotides, the CDR3 is TGCGCCAGCAGCCCGATCCGAGCTACAATAGATACGCAGTATTTT. This encodes CASSPIRATIDTQYF. This chain joins TRBV5-1 and TRBJ2-3; D not resolved. V was cut by 4 bases and J by 5 bases, with 17 bases left in between. Germline V lookup: CDR1 SGHRS, CDR2 YFSETQ. This CDR3 is 15 amino acids long.

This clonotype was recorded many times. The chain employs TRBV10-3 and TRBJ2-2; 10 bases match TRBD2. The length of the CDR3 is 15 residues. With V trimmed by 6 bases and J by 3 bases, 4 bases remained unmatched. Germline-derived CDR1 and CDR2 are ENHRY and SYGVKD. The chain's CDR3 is CAISLAGGDTGELFF. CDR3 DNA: TGTGCCATCAGCTTAGCGGGAGGCGACACCGGGGAGCTGTTTTTT.

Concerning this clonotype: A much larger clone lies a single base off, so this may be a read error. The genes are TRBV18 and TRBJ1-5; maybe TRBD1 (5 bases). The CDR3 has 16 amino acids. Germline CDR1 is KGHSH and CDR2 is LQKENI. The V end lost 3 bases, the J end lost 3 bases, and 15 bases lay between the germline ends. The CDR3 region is CASSPGEIRLNQPQHF. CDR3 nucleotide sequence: TGTGCCAGCTCACCGGGGGAGATTCGCCTCAATCAGCCCCAGCATTTT.

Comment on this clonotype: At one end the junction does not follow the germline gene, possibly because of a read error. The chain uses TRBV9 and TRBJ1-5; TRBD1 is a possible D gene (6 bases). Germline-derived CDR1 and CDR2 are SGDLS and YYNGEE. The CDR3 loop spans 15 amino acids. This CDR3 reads CASRVGGSGNQPQHF. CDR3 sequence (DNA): TGTGCCAGCAGGGTAGGGGGAAGCGGCAATCAGCCCCAGCATTTT.

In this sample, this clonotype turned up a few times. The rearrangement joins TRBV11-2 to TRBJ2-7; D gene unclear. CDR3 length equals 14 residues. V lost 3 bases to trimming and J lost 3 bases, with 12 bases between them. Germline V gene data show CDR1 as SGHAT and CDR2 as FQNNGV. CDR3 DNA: TGTGCCAGCAGCTTCTCGGACCGTATCTACGAGCAGTACTTC. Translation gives CASSFSDRIYEQYF.

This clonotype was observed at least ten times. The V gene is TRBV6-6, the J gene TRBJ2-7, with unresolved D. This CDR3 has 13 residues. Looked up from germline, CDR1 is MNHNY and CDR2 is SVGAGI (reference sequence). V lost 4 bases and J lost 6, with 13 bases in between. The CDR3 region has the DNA TGTGCCAGCAGTTGGGGTTCGAGGCTCGAGCAGTACTTC. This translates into CASSWGSRLEQYF.

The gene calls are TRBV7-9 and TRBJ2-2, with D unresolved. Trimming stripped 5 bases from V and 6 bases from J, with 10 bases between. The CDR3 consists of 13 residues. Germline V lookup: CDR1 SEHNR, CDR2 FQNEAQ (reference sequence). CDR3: CASSPTSAGELFF. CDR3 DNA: TGTGCCAGCAGCCCTACTTCGGCCGGGGAGCTGTTTTTT. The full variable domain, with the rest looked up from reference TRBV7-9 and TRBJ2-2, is DTGVSQNPRHKITKRGQNVTFRCDPISEHNRLYWYRQTLGQGPEFLTYFQNEAQLEKSRLLSDRFSAERPKGSFSTLEIQRTEQGDSAMYLCASSPTSAGELFFGEGSRLTVL.

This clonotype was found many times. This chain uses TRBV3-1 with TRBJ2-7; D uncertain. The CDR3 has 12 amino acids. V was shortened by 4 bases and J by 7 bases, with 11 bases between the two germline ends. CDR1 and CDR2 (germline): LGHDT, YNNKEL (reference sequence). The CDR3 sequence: CASSRGLEEQYF. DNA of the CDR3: TGTGCCAGCAGCCGTGGTCTTGAAGAGCAGTACTTC.

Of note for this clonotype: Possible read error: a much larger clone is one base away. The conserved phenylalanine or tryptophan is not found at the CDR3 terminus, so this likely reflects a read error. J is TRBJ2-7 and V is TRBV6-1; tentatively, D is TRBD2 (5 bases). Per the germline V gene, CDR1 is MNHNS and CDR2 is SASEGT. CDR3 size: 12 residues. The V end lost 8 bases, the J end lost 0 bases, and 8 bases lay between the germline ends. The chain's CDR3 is CASRRGSYEQYY. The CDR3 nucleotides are TGTGCCAGCCGACGGGGCTCCTACGAGCAGTACTAC.

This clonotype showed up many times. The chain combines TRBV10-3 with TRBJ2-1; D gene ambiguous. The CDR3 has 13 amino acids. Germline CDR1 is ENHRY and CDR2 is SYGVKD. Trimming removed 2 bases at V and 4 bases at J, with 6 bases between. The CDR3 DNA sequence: TGTGCCATCAGTGAGAGAGGTTACAATGAGCAGTTCTTC. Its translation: CAISERGYNEQFF.

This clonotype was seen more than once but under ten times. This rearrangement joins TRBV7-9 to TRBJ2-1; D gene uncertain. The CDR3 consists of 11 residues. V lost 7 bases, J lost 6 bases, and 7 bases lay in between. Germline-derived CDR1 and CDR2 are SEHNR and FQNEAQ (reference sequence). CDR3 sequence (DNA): TGTGCCAGCACCTTGGGCAATGAGCAGTTCTTC. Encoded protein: CASTLGNEQFF.